A single sample gave rise to the 20 T cell receptor beta chains below, sequenced in a study of PD-1 blockade in classical Hodgkin lymphoma. Time point specified: cycle 4 day 1 (C4D1), after 5 to 7 weeks of nivolumab. No patient escaped relapse after autologous stem cell transplantation, and brentuximab vedotin exposure varied. Purification of CD4+ T cells from thawed PBMCs was achieved by magnetic negative selection. TCRdb keeps only in-frame clones here, not all; method: immunoSEQ multiplex PCR. The table shows roughly 20,000 clones, with about 75% occurring only once. Sample: CD4+ T cells from blood, taken before the fourth cycle of nivolumab. These receptors were obtained from a human donor with classical Hodgkin lymphoma.

CDR3 coding DNA: TGTGCCAGCAGTGACAACGGGGTTGGGGAGCAGTACGTC. Its translation is CASSDNGVGEQYV. The genes are TRBV2 and TRBJ2-7; a possible D gene is TRBD2 (5 bases). Between the trimmed V and J ends, which lost 3 bases and 7 bases, there was a span of 13 bases. Germline V gives CDR1 SNHLY, CDR2 FYNNEI. This CDR3 comprises 13 residues.

The V and J genes are TRBV5-1 and TRBJ2-1; perhaps TRBD2 as D (5 bases). The CDR3 contains 17 residues. V was trimmed by 0 bases and J by 1 base, leaving 14 bases between them. Looked up from germline, CDR1 is SGHRS and CDR2 is YFSETQ. CDR3 sequence: CASSLAGVARSYNEQFF. The CDR3 DNA sequence: TGCGCCAGCAGCTTGGCCGGGGTGGCCAGGTCCTACAATGAGCAGTTCTTC.

The V and J genes are TRBV15 and TRBJ2-2; maybe TRBD1 (7 bases). The CDR3 consists of 14 residues. Per the germline V gene, CDR1 is LNHNV and CDR2 is YYDKDF (reference sequence). The ends were cut back, 4 bases at V and 5 bases at J, with 11 bases in the middle. CDR3 amino acids: CATSTGGTTGELFF. CDR3 bases: TGTGCCACCAGCACAGGGGGGACGACCGGGGAGCTGTTTTTT.

The gene calls are TRBV19 and TRBJ2-1; 7 bases agree with TRBD1. CDR1 is LNHDA, CDR2 SQIVND, per germline (reference sequence). The CDR3 extends over 15 amino acids. Trimming took 10 bases from V and 1 from J; bases not matched to a gene: 10. In nucleotides, the CDR3 is TGTGCCACAAAACAGGGGTCACAATCCTACAATGAGCAGTTCTTC. Translation gives CATKQGSQSYNEQFF.

This chain connects TRBV4-1 to TRBJ1-1, with 9 bases matching TRBD1. J gave up 7 bases and V 3 bases, and 15 bases lay outside the gene matches. This CDR3 contains 17 residues. CDR1 and CDR2 from the germline V gene are MGHRA and YSYEKL. In DNA, the CDR3 is TGCGCCAGCAGCCACTCGAACCGCGCCGCGGACAGGGGTGAAGCTTTCTTT. Translating gives CASSHSNRAADRGEAFF.

The V call is TRBV5-4, the J call TRBJ1-2; TRBD1 agrees at 8 bases. V shed 3 bases, J shed 2 bases, and the junction held 6 bases outside the gene matches. The CDR3 runs to 15 residues. CDR1 is SGHNT, CDR2 YYREEE, per germline (reference sequence). The CDR3 region has the DNA TGTGCCAGCAGCTCATCAGGGGGCAAGAACTATGGCTACACCTTC. Amino acid sequence: CASSSSGGKNYGYTF.

This rearrangement joins TRBV7-9 to TRBJ2-1; D is unresolved. Trimming removed 1 base from V and 6 bases from J, with 1 base in between. CDR1 is SEHNR, CDR2 FQNEAQ, per germline (reference sequence). The CDR3 has 11 amino acids. CDR3 DNA sequence: TGTGCCAGCAGCTTAGTCAATGAGCAGTTCTTC. It specifies CASSLVNEQFF.

This chain connects TRBV7-9 to TRBJ1-1; maybe TRBD1 (5 bases). This CDR3 comprises 14 residues. With 4 bases removed from V and 0 bases from J, the gap between germline ends came to 9 bases. Germline CDR1 is SEHNR and CDR2 is FQNEAQ (reference sequence). The CDR3 DNA follows: TGTGCCAGCAGCTCAGCAGGGTTGAACACTGAAGCTTTCTTT. Protein: CASSSAGLNTEAFF.

This clone was seen only once. The rearrangement uses TRBV6-1 and TRBJ2-2; 10 bases agree with TRBD2. The length of the CDR3 is 20 residues. From germline, CDR1 is MNHNS and CDR2 SASEGT. V shed 2 bases and J 5 bases; nucleotides not matched to a gene: 17. CDR3 in amino acids: CASSERFSLAGVRWTGELFF. CDR3 nucleotides: TGTGCCAGCAGTGAAAGGTTCTCCCTAGCGGGAGTGAGGTGGACCGGGGAGCTGTTTTTT.

This chain links TRBV7-2 with TRBJ1-2; tentative D call: TRBD1 (6 bases). The CDR3 loop spans 15 amino acids. The germline V gene has CDR1 SGHTA and CDR2 FQGNSA. Trimming took 5 bases from V and 4 from J, leaving 17 bases between them. CDR3 loop: CASSADQGSPYGYTF. In DNA, the CDR3 is TGTGCCAGCAGCGCAGACCAGGGGTCCCCCTATGGCTACACCTTC.

The V gene is TRBV2, the J gene TRBJ1-5; no firm D call. The ends were cut back, 4 bases at V and 0 bases at J, with 10 bases in the middle. Germline V lookup: CDR1 SNHLY, CDR2 FYNNEI. The CDR3 is 15 amino acids. CDR3 loop: CASSAGGGSNQPQHF. CDR3 sequence (DNA): TGTGCCAGCAGTGCTGGCGGCGGTAGCAATCAGCCCCAGCATTTT.

This clone was observed once. The chain uses TRBV6-6 and TRBJ2-1; D is possibly TRBD1 or TRBD2 (6 bases each). Germline lookup yields CDR1 MNHNY and CDR2 SVGAGI (reference sequence). V was shortened by 0 bases and J by 10 bases, with 10 bases between the two germline ends. The CDR3 runs to 13 residues. This chain's CDR3 is CASSYSIGGEQFF. In DNA, the CDR3 is TGTGCCAGCAGTTACTCGATCGGGGGCGAGCAGTTCTTC.

This chain uses TRBV7-2 with TRBJ2-7, with TRBD2 as a possible D gene (5 bases). The germline CDR1 and CDR2 sequences are SGHTA and FQGNSA. This CDR3 region has 15 residues. V gave up 4 bases and J gave up 7 bases, with 20 bases separating them. The CDR3 DNA reads TGTGCCAGCAGCTCCCGCGGTCAGATTGGAGGTGAGCAGTACTTC. It specifies CASSSRGQIGGEQYF.

The V call is TRBV13, the J call TRBJ2-5; 14 nucleotides match TRBD2. Germline CDR1 PRHDT, CDR2 FYEKMQ (reference sequence). This CDR3 spans 20 amino acids. With 5 bases clipped from V and 3 bases from J, the junction kept 17 bases outside the gene matches. The CDR3 loop reads CASSKNLRTSGRHIKETQYF. The CDR3, as DNA: TGTGCCAGCAGCAAAAATCTGCGGACTAGCGGGAGGCATATTAAAGAGACCCAGTACTTC.

V usage is TRBV7-8 and J usage is TRBJ1-3, with D possibly TRBD1 on 6 matching bases. Germline V lookup: CDR1 SGHVS, CDR2 FQNEAQ. The CDR3 has 15 residues. V shed 5 bases and J shed 4 bases, with 15 bases lying between them. Here the CDR3 DNA reads TGTGCCAGCAGCGCCGCAGGGGTAAGAGGAAACACCATATATTTT. It is translated as CASSAAGVRGNTIYF.

J is TRBJ2-3 and V is TRBV7-6, with 7 bases fitting TRBD2. Germline loops: CDR1 SGHVS, CDR2 FNYEAQ. The CDR3 totals 14 residues. V was clipped by 5 bases and J by 3 bases; unmatched bases: 5. The CDR3 loop reads CASSPGGRTDTQYF. CDR3 sequence (DNA): TGTGCCAGCAGCCCGGGCGGGAGAACAGATACGCAGTATTTT.

The chain employs TRBV5-1 and TRBJ1-2; TRBD1 aligns across 8 bases. J lost 1 base, V lost 4 bases, and 9 bases had no gene match. The CDR3 contains 16 residues. Germline lookup yields CDR1 SGHRS and CDR2 YFSETQ. CDR3 region: CASSAGPDRVNYGYTF. The CDR3 DNA reads as TGCGCCAGCAGCGCGGGGCCGGACAGGGTTAACTATGGCTACACCTTC.

The rearrangement joins TRBV7-2 to TRBJ2-3; D is unclear. Deletions cut 1 base from V and 0 bases from J, with 8 bases between. The V gene's germline CDR1 is SGHTA and CDR2 FQGNSA. The CDR3 is made up of 15 amino acids. The CDR3 loop is CASSLVLLSTDTQYF. The CDR3 coding sequence is TGTGCCAGCAGCTTAGTACTACTCAGCACAGATACGCAGTATTTT. Together with reference TRBV7-2 and TRBJ2-3, the CDR3 gives the full variable domain: GAGVSQSPSNKVTEKGKDVELRCDPISGHTALYWYRQSLGQGLEFLIYFQGNSAPDKSGLPSDRFSAERTGGSVSTLTIQRTQQEDSAVYLCASSLVLLSTDTQYFGPGTRLTVL.

The rearrangement links TRBV10-3 to TRBJ1-5; D is ambiguous. Trimming removed 0 bases at V and 0 bases at J, with 9 bases between. CDR1 is ENHRY and CDR2 is SYGVKD in the germline V gene. The CDR3 covers 16 residues. DNA of the CDR3: TGTGCCATCAGTGAGTCGGGAGGCAATAGCAATCAGCCCCAGCATTTT. Amino acid sequence: CAISESGGNSNQPQHF.

Only a few counts were recorded for this clone. This chain uses TRBV9 with TRBJ2-1; 8 nucleotides align to TRBD2. CDR1 SGDLS and CDR2 YYNGEE come from the germline V gene. This CDR3 spans 15 amino acids. V was clipped by 4 bases and J by 6 bases; unmatched bases: 9. For the CDR3, the DNA is TGTGCCAGCAGCCTCGGGAGCGGGGGTTTCAATGAGCAGTTCTTC. The encoded protein is CASSLGSGGFNEQFF.